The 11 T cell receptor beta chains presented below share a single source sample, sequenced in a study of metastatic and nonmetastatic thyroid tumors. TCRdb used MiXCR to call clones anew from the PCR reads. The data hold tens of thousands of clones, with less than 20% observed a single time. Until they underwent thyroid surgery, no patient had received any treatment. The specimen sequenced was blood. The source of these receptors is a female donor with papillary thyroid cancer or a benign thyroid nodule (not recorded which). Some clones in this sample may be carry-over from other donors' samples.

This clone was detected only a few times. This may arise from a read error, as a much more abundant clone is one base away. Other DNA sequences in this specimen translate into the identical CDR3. CDR3 protein: CSAKGQGGTEAFF. The DNA for the CDR3 is TGCAGTGCTAAGGGACAGGGGGGGACTGAAGCCTTCTTT. The J gene is TRBJ1-1, the V gene TRBV20-1; 11 nucleotides agree with TRBD1. The CDR3 has 13 amino acids. CDR1 and CDR2 (germline): DFQATT, SNEGSKA (reference sequence).

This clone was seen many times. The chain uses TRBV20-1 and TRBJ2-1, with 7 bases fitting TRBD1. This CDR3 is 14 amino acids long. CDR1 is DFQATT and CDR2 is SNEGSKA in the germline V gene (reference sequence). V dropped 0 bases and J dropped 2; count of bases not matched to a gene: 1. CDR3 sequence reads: CSARETGTYNEQFF. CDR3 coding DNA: TGCAGTGCTAGAGAGACAGGGACCTACAATGAGCAGTTCTTC.

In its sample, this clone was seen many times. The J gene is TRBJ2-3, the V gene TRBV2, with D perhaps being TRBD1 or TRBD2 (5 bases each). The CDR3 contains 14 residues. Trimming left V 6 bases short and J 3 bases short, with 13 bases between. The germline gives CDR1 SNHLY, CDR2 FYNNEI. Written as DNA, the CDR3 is TGTGCCAGCAGGAAGAATGAGGGGACAGATACGCAGTATTTT. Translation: CASRKNEGTDTQYF.

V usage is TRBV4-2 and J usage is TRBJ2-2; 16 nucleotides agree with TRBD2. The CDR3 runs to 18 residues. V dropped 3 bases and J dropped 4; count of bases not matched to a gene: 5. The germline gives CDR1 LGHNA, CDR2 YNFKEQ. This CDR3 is CASSQGLAGGPVTGELFF. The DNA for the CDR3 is TGTGCCAGCAGCCAGGGACTAGCGGGAGGGCCGGTCACCGGGGAGCTGTTTTTT.

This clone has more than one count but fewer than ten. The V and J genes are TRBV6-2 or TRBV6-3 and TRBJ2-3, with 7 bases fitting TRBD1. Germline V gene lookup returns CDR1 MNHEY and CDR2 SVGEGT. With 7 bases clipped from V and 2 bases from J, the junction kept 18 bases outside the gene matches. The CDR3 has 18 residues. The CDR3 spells CASTPGRDSDPLTDTQYF. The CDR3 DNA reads TGTGCCAGCACCCCAGGCCGGGACAGCGACCCCCTCACAGATACGCAGTATTTT.

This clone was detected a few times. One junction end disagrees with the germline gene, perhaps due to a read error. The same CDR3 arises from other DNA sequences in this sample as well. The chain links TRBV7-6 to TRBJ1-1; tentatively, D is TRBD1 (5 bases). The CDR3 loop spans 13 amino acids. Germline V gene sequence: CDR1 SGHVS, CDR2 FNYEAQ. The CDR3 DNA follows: TGTGCCAGCAGTTTAGGAGACAGCACTGAAGCTTTCTTT. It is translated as CASSLGDSTEAFF.

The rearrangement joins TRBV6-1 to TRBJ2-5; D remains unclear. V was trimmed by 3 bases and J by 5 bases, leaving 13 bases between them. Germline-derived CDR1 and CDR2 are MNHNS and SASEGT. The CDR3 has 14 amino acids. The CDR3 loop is CASSDPTLEETQYF. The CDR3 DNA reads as TGTGCCAGCAGTGACCCAACCCTCGAGGAGACCCAGTACTTC.

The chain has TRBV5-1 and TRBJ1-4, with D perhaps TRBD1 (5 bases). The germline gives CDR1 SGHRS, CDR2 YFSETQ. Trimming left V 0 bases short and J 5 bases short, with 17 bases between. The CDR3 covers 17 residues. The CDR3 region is CASSLAQGGGGNEKLFF. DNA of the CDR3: TGCGCCAGCAGCTTGGCTCAGGGAGGAGGAGGGAATGAAAAACTGTTTTTT.

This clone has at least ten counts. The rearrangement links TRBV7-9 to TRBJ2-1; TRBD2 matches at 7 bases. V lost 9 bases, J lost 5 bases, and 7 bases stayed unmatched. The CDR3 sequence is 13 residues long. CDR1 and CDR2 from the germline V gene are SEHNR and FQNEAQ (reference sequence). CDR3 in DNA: TGTGCCAGTCGGGAGGAGGGCCACAATGAGCAGTTCTTC. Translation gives CASREEGHNEQFF.

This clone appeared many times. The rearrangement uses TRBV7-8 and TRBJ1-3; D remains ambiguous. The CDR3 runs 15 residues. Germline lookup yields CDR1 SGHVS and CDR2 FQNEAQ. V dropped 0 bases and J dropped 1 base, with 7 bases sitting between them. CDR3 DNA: TGTGCCAGCAGCTTAGCGGAGGGTTCTGGAAACACCATATATTTT. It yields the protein CASSLAEGSGNTIYF.

CDR3 DNA sequence: TGCAGTGCTTCATTAGAACTAAGACTATCGCGGATCCAAGAGACCCAGTACTTC. Its translation: CSASLELRLSRIQETQYF. The gene calls are TRBV20-1 and TRBJ2-5; TRBD2 is a possible D gene (5 bases). V lost 5 bases and J lost 1, with 26 bases in between. Germline CDR1 reads DFQATT; CDR2 reads SNEGSKA (reference sequence). The CDR3 has 18 amino acids.